This TCR beta chain emerged from a study of human T cells and chemical hapten exposure. Germline V CDR1 and CDR2: SGHTA, FQGNSA. Trimming stripped 1 base from V and 7 bases from J, with 7 bases between. The CDR3 consists of 12 residues. In this sample, this clonotype turned up a few times. The target antigen is unknown. As handled by the study authors: Ranging from about 20,000 to 690,600, TCR counts per sample had a median value of around 94,000. One entry per CDR3 protein results from TCRdb running MiXCR on the RACE reads. These V and J calls derive from TCRdb rather than the authors' analysis. This table has more than 100,000 distinct CDR3 sequences, approximately 10% appearing once. Study-level points and caveats: TCRs exceeding a frequency of 1 in 1000 stayed unchanged under DPC sensitization.

The time point denotes: patch test 3, about 24 weeks after DPC sensitization. Specified treatment: therapeutic diphenylcyclopropenone sensitization with weekly scalp DPC. Ahead of each patch test application, blood was drawn. The receptor comes from a woman aged 45-65 years with alopecia areata. Some clones in this sample may be carry-over from other donors' samples. The chain has TRBV7-2 and TRBJ2-5; a weak D match, TRBD2 (6 bases). The sequenced sample was whole blood, obtained in connection with sensitization to the hapten diphenylcyclopropenone (DPC). CDR3 residues: CASSLGGVTQYF. The CDR3 DNA is TGTGCCAGCAGCTTAGGGGGGGTGACCCAGTACTTC.